These 28 T cell receptor beta chains originate from one sample sequenced in a study of blood T cell repertoires in COVID-19 (dated by TCRdb to 2018 to 2021). Library preparation employed the immunoSEQ multiplex PCR assay. TCRdb took this table from immuneACCESS and kept in-frame rearrangements with V and J called. Such tables lack part of the clones; where checked against another copy, unresolved V genes explain under half of the gap, and the rest is unexplained. This sample comprises about 190,000 clones, 70% to 90% of them detected only once. The top ten hold 6.2% of the sample. Specimen: peripheral blood. The receptor set was obtained from a woman aged 40 to 49 who had recovered from COVID-19.

This chain connects TRBV28 to TRBJ2-1; 16 nucleotides align to TRBD2. The CDR3 loop spans 17 amino acids. The trim removed 6 bases at V and 2 bases at J, leaving 4 bases unmatched. CDR1 MDHEN and CDR2 SYDVKM come from the germline V gene. The CDR3 DNA reads as TGTGCCAGCAGGGGGACTAGCGGGAGGGCCACCTACAATGAGCAGTTCTTC. Protein: CASRGTSGRATYNEQFF.

The chain joins TRBV4-2 to TRBJ1-3, with D unclear. The V end was cut by 0 bases, the J end by 0 bases, with 6 bases between. The CDR3 runs to 15 residues. In germline, CDR1 is LGHNA, CDR2 YNFKEQ. CDR3 sequence: CASSQERSSGNTIYF. In DNA form, the CDR3 reads TGTGCCAGCAGCCAAGAGAGGAGCTCTGGAAACACCATATATTTT.

The V call is TRBV27, the J call TRBJ2-5; 11 positions match TRBD1. The trim removed 5 bases at V and 7 bases at J, leaving 3 bases unmatched. The CDR3 sequence is 13 residues long. Germline-derived CDR1 and CDR2 are MNHEY and SMNVEV (reference sequence). CDR3 DNA: TGTGCCAGCAGTGGGGACAGGGGGATGACCCAGTACTTC. Translating it yields CASSGDRGMTQYF.

J is TRBJ2-1 and V is TRBV19; 10 bases fit TRBD1. This CDR3 has 16 residues. The V segment lost 4 bases and the J segment 6 bases; nucleotides outside the gene matches: 9. Germline V gene sequence: CDR1 LNHDA, CDR2 SQIVND (reference sequence). The CDR3 DNA is TGTGCCAGTAGTAGCTCCGGGACAGGGGATCCCAATGAGCAGTTCTTC. It codes for CASSSSGTGDPNEQFF. The variable domain in full, with the rest retrieved from reference TRBV19 and TRBJ2-1, is DGGITQSPKYLFRKEGQNVTLSCEQNLNHDAMYWYRQDPGQGLRLIYYSQIVNDFQKGDIAEGYSVSREKKESFPLTVTSAQKNPTAFYLCASSSSGTGDPNEQFFGPGTRLTVL.

The chain recombines TRBV27 with TRBJ2-2, with TRBD1 identical over 7 bases. Germline-derived CDR1 and CDR2 are MNHEY and SMNVEV (reference sequence). V lost 6 bases to trimming and J lost 1 base; unmatched junction nucleotides: 5. The CDR3 spans 15 residues. This CDR3 is CASRLGQVNTGELFF. CDR3 nucleotides: TGTGCCAGCAGATTAGGACAGGTGAACACCGGGGAGCTGTTTTTT.

This clone occurred once. The rearrangement uses TRBV5-1 and TRBJ2-4, with TRBD1 identical over 10 bases. The CDR3 has 15 residues. Trimming cost V 2 bases and J 4 bases; bases outside gene matches: 3. The germline gives CDR1 SGHRS, CDR2 YFSETQ. This chain's CDR3 is CASSFRDRGKNIQYF. The CDR3 DNA is TGCGCCAGCAGCTTCCGGGACAGGGGAAAAAACATTCAGTACTTC.

V gene TRBV25-1 combines with J gene TRBJ1-6, with 7 bases matching TRBD1. Germline trimming cut 1 base from V and 14 bases from J; bases unmatched to any gene: 17. The CDR3 spans 17 residues. Per the germline V gene, CDR1 is MGHDK and CDR2 is SYGVNS. The CDR3 region is CASSEFTSGDSSDALHF. The CDR3, as DNA: TGTGCCAGCAGTGAATTCACGTCCGGGGACAGTTCCGACGCCCTCCACTTT.

In its sample, this clone was seen once. The chain employs TRBV30 and TRBJ1-5; TRBD1 matches 9 bases. Germline lookup yields CDR1 GTSNPN and CDR2 SVGIG (reference sequence). This CDR3 has 15 amino acids. J lost 4 bases, V lost 3 bases, and 7 bases had no gene match. CDR3 loop: CAWRDSGQGNQPQHF. CDR3 nucleotides: TGTGCCTGGAGGGATTCGGGACAGGGAAATCAGCCCCAGCATTTT.

This clone was picked up a small number of times. The V and J genes are TRBV6-6 and TRBJ2-7; 10 bases agree with TRBD1. V gave up 5 bases and J gave up 3 bases; unmatched junction bases: 4. The germline V gene encodes CDR1 MNHNY and CDR2 SVGAGI (reference sequence). The CDR3 has 14 amino acids. The CDR3 nucleotides read TGTGCCAGCAGTAAAGGACAGGGGGTCTACGAGCAGTACTTC. It specifies CASSKGQGVYEQYF.

The chain combines TRBV5-1 with TRBJ2-5, with D unclear. V gave up 1 base and J gave up 0 bases, with 13 bases separating them. CDR1 and CDR2 from the germline V gene are SGHRS and YFSETQ. The CDR3 runs to 16 residues. This CDR3 reads CASSLFGDQYQETQYF. CDR3 DNA sequence: TGCGCCAGCAGCTTGTTCGGAGATCAGTACCAAGAGACCCAGTACTTC.

The sample holds one count of this clone. The V gene is TRBV11-2, the J gene TRBJ2-7; weak D call: TRBD1 (5 bases). The ends were cut back, 6 bases at V and 0 bases at J, with 18 bases in the middle. The V gene's germline CDR1 is SGHAT and CDR2 FQNNGV. The CDR3 loop spans 16 amino acids. As DNA, the CDR3 is TGTGCCAGCAGGGGGCTAGGGCAGGGCAGCTCCTACGAGCAGTACTTC. Its protein is CASRGLGQGSSYEQYF.

The chain couples TRBV30 to TRBJ2-3; D ambiguous. The CDR3 covers 12 residues. CDR1 and CDR2 from the germline V gene are GTSNPN and SVGIG (reference sequence). Trimming took off 5 bases at V and 0 bases at J, with 6 bases between the two ends. The CDR3 sequence is CAWGRSTDTQYF. DNA of the CDR3: TGTGCCTGGGGTCGGAGCACAGATACGCAGTATTTT. The full variable domain, in which reference TRBV30 and TRBJ2-3 provide the parts outside the CDR3, is SQTIHQWPATLVQPVGSPLSLECTVEGTSNPNLYWYRQAAGRGLQLLFYSVGIGQISSEVPQNLSASRPQDRQFILSSKKLLLSDSGFYLCAWGRSTDTQYFGPGTRLTVL.

The chain links TRBV19 to TRBJ2-1, with D possibly matching TRBD1 (5 bases). This CDR3 contains 13 residues. Germline assignment: CDR1 LNHDA and CDR2 SQIVND (reference sequence). The V end was cut by 5 bases, the J end by 2 bases, with 7 bases between. This chain's CDR3 is CASSWGTYNEQFF. CDR3 nucleotides: TGTGCCAGTAGTTGGGGCACCTACAATGAGCAGTTCTTC.

The chain carries TRBV30 and TRBJ1-6; 8 bases agree with TRBD1. CDR3 size: 16 residues. Germline V CDR1 and CDR2: GTSNPN, SVGIG (reference sequence). V shed 4 bases and J 7 bases; nucleotides not matched to a gene: 12. The CDR3 here is CAWIPGGAPRNSPLHF. The CDR3 nucleotides are TGTGCCTGGATCCCAGGGGGCGCGCCGCGAAATTCACCCCTCCACTTT.

The rearrangement links TRBV3-1 (or the pseudogene TRBV3-2) to TRBJ2-6, with TRBD1 matching 9 bases. CDR3 length: 17 amino acids. The trim removed 6 bases at V and 1 base at J, leaving 7 bases unmatched. Per germline, CDR1 LGHDT and CDR2 YNNKEL (reference sequence). The CDR3 reads CASRVTGGVSGANVLTF. The CDR3 nucleotides are TGTGCCAGCAGAGTCACAGGGGGCGTTTCTGGGGCCAACGTCCTGACTTTC.

This chain connects TRBV19 to TRBJ2-2, with 8 bases identical to TRBD1. CDR3 length: 13 amino acids. The germline V gene has CDR1 LNHDA and CDR2 SQIVND (reference sequence). J lost 4 bases, V lost 9 bases, and 4 bases had no gene match. The CDR3: CASSRGPTGELFF. DNA of the CDR3: TGTGCCAGCAGCAGGGGGCCCACCGGGGAGCTGTTTTTT.

This sequence joins TRBV4-1 and TRBJ2-5, with 8 nucleotides matching TRBD1. The germline gives CDR1 MGHRA, CDR2 YSYEKL. The V and J ends lost 1 base and 1 base, in that order; junction bases with no gene match: 11. The CDR3 sequence is 18 residues long. CDR3 coding DNA: TGCGCCAGCAGCCAAGGTGTGACAGGGGCCCGGCGCCAAGAGACCCAGTACTTC. Translating gives CASSQGVTGARRQETQYF.

This chain connects TRBV7-9 to TRBJ2-2; no clear D. The CDR3 extends over 14 amino acids. Germline-derived CDR1 and CDR2 are SEHNR and FQNEAQ (reference sequence). Trimming cost V 5 bases and J 3 bases, with 10 bases left between them. Here the CDR3 DNA reads TGTGCCAGCAGCGCCTCCCGGGACACCGGGGAGCTGTTTTTT. Translation gives CASSASRDTGELFF.

The J gene is TRBJ1-4, the V gene TRBV5-4, with 10 bases fitting TRBD1. The CDR3 extends over 15 amino acids. With V trimmed by 3 bases and J by 5 bases, 4 bases remained unmatched. Germline V gene lookup returns CDR1 SGHNT and CDR2 YYREEE (reference sequence). CDR3 in DNA: TGTGCCAGCAGCTCACCGGGACAGGGGAATGAAAAACTGTTTTTT. Translated: CASSSPGQGNEKLFF.

This chain links TRBV24-1 with TRBJ2-2, with 7 bases fitting TRBD1. The CDR3 sequence is 16 residues long. V lost 4 bases to trimming and J lost 4 bases; unmatched junction nucleotides: 8. CDR1 and CDR2 (germline): KGHDR, SFDVKD. The CDR3 is CATSESDRVGTGELFF. Here the CDR3 DNA reads TGTGCCACCAGTGAATCAGACAGGGTTGGCACCGGGGAGCTGTTTTTT.

The genes are TRBV19 and TRBJ2-7; 14 bases are a match to TRBD2. Trimming at V came to 5 bases and at J to 4 bases, leaving 7 bases not matched to a gene. The CDR3 contains 16 residues. Per germline, CDR1 LNHDA and CDR2 SQIVND (reference sequence). CDR3 in amino acids: CASSPRTSGRRYEQYF. The CDR3, as DNA: TGTGCCAGTAGTCCCCGGACTAGCGGGAGGAGATACGAGCAGTACTTC.

This clone was observed a handful of times. The J gene is TRBJ2-3, the V gene TRBV5-1, with D unresolved. Germline V gene data show CDR1 as SGHRS and CDR2 as YFSETQ. The CDR3 loop spans 12 amino acids. V was pared by 2 bases and J by 5 bases, with 6 bases between. The CDR3 nucleotides read TGCGCCAGCAGCTTAAGACTAGATACGCAGTATTTT. This gives the protein CASSLRLDTQYF.

The genes are TRBV28 and TRBJ1-6; 9 bases align to TRBD1. Germline loops: CDR1 MDHEN, CDR2 SYDVKM. The CDR3 is 16 amino acids. With 6 bases clipped from V and 9 bases from J, the junction kept 12 bases outside the gene matches. The DNA of the CDR3 is TGTGCCAGCAGCTCGACACACCGGGACAGGGCTTCACCCCTCCACTTT. Its protein is CASSSTHRDRASPLHF.

In regard to this clone: At one end the junction does not follow the germline gene, possibly because of a read error. This chain connects TRBV7-2 to TRBJ2-3, with TRBD2 matching 12 bases. The CDR3 totals 16 residues. Per the germline V gene, CDR1 is SGHTA and CDR2 is FQGNSA. The CDR3 DNA reads as TGTGCCAGCAGCCTAGCGGGAGGGGGGAGCACAGATACGCAGTATTTT. This sequence encodes CASSLAGGGSTDTQYF.

The chain links TRBV9 to TRBJ2-1; TRBD2 matches at 10 bases. J lost 9 bases, V lost 0 bases, and 6 bases had no gene match. The CDR3 has 15 amino acids. Germline V CDR1 and CDR2: SGDLS, YYNGEE. The chain's CDR3 is CASSVVAGGGSEQFF. The CDR3 DNA is TGTGCCAGCAGCGTAGTAGCGGGAGGTGGTAGTGAGCAGTTCTTC.

The chain recombines TRBV27 with TRBJ2-3; a weak D match, TRBD2 (5 bases). Trimming left V 3 bases short and J 10 bases short, with 14 bases between. The CDR3 consists of 13 residues. The germline gives CDR1 MNHEY, CDR2 SMNVEV (reference sequence). The CDR3 is CASSFGLASAQYF. The CDR3 nucleotides are TGTGCCAGCAGTTTCGGGCTAGCTTCCGCGCAGTATTTT.

This sequence joins TRBV11-1 and TRBJ2-1; 16 bases match TRBD2. Looked up from germline, CDR1 is SGHAT and CDR2 is FQDESV (reference sequence). CDR3 length: 16 residues. The ends lost 5 bases at V and 7 bases at J; junction bases unmatched: 5. CDR3 sequence reads: CASSPGLAGGWNEQFF. The CDR3 nucleotides read TGTGCCAGCAGCCCGGGACTAGCGGGAGGGTGGAATGAGCAGTTCTTC.

This chain connects TRBV11-1 to TRBJ2-5, with D unclear. CDR1 SGHAT and CDR2 FQDESV come from the germline V gene (reference sequence). V lost 7 bases and J 2 bases, leaving 14 bases between the germline ends. This CDR3 has 14 residues. The CDR3 loop is CASTLRPTQETQYF. CDR3 DNA: TGTGCCAGCACTTTGAGGCCCACGCAAGAGACCCAGTACTTC.